This TCR beta chain derives from a study of chemoradiotherapy in HPV16-positive cancers. Study-wide findings and caveats: Candidate HPV-specific clones and E7-related TCR motifs grew in tumor during treatment. HPV-specific T cells were functionally defined from only a couple of HPV16-positive patients. For HPV16-positive patients, expanding HPV-responsive T cells associated with longer recurrence-free survival.

Germline CDR1 is SGHAT and CDR2 is FQNNGV. The CDR3 length is 16 residues. V shed 5 bases, J shed 6 bases, and the junction held 13 bases outside the gene matches. Only in-frame clones appear in the TCRdb table, and some are missing; sequencing was by immunoSEQ multiplex PCR. Here the sample spans some 70,000 clones, around nine tenths being singletons. Comment on this clone: The antigen remains unidentified.

Repertoires were sampled repeatedly during chemoradiotherapy. Material: blood, obtained from a patient who underwent chemoradiotherapy. The sequence came from a human donor with HPV-associated anogenital cancer. The chain uses TRBV11-2 and TRBJ2-7; 10 bases align to TRBD2. CDR3 in amino acids: CASSPRFSGGRGEQYF. In DNA, the CDR3 is TGTGCCAGCAGCCCCAGGTTTAGCGGGGGGCGTGGCGAGCAGTACTTC.